This T cell receptor beta chain stems from a study of blood T cell repertoires in COVID-19. Across the study: The United States, Italy and Spain were the sources of the acute and convalescent COVID-19 samples. The cDNA or gDNA used as material had been derived from T cells, B-cell-depleted T cells, or PBMCs.

This clone occurred once. Clones were sequenced by immunoSEQ multiplex PCR, and TCRdb holds only the in-frame ones, with some missing. The repertoire consists of approximately 46,000 clones, with approximately 86% occurring once and the leading ten covering 16%. Sample: peripheral blood. The clonotype comes from a man in his sixties with active or convalescent COVID-19.

The CDR3 spells CASSLRGRGYNEQFF. The CDR3 nucleotides read TGTGCCAGCAGCTTGCGCGGGCGGGGGTACAATGAGCAGTTCTTC. V is TRBV5-8 and J is TRBJ2-1; 7 positions agree with TRBD2. Trimming removed 1 base from V and 4 bases from J; junction bases left unmatched: 5. CDR3 length: 15 amino acids. Germline CDR1 SGHTS, CDR2 YDEGEE.